This T cell receptor (beta chain) was captured in a study of metastatic and nonmetastatic thyroid tumors. Study context: Repertoire comparison spanned blood and tumor or nodule tissue of malignant and benign thyroid patients.

In the original workflow: CDR3 was compared across clinicopathological groups, and the resulting differences were used to build a distant-metastasis classifier for papillary thyroid cancer. TCRdb re-processed the PCR reads through MiXCR. TCRdb assigned the V and J calls; the authors' analysis was not used. The data show approximately 17,000 clones, roughly 26% seen once. Worth noting for this clone: Antigen unknown.

Ahead of thyroid surgery, no patient had received treatment of any kind. The CDR3 extends over 14 amino acids. In germline, CDR1 is DFQATT, CDR2 SNEGSKA (reference sequence). V was clipped by 6 bases and J by 7 bases, with 22 bases between them. Study-level points and caveats: For both blood and tumor, malignant thyroid tumors reportedly showed significantly higher TCR beta diversity than benign nodules did.

The V gene is TRBV20-1, the J gene TRBJ2-7; D may be TRBD1 or TRBD2 (7 bases each). The sample consisted of adjacent normal tissue. The receptor comes from a female donor with papillary thyroid cancer or a benign thyroid nodule (not recorded which). Some clones in this sample may be carry-over from other donors' samples. CDR3 DNA: TGCAGTGCGAAAAAGGGAGGGGGCAGAGAAGAGCAGTACTTC. Translation: CSAKKGGGREEQYF.